This TCR beta chain was identified in a study of early T cells in non-severe SARS-CoV-2 infection listed by TCRdb under 2021. Study-wide context: Because TCR sequencing relied on bulk RNA taken from unsorted whole blood, pairing of alpha and beta chains was not possible.

Via the germline V gene (reference sequence), CDR1 is MNHEY and CDR2 SMNVEV. Trimming accounts for 5 bases at V and 11 bases at J, while the number of junction bases matched to no gene is 10. There are 13 amino acids in the CDR3, from cysteine to phenylalanine inclusive. Kept here is only the CDR3 DNA, which spans 39 bases and is read in frame from base 1. This was a case-control study nested in a cohort of healthcare workers in London, UK, who had nasopharyngeal swab PCR tests and blood samples taken every week. Between 23 and 31 March 2020, the week of the UK lockdown, healthcare workers were enrolled and then followed up weekly for as long as 16 weeks. This clonotype has just a few counts. Its antigen is not yet known. Qualities for individual bases were not recorded, and no much larger clone is one base off. The library was made by 5' RACE. The instrument given in TCRdb is NextSeq 500. To correct for sequencing error and PCR bias, the TCR library protocol tagged individual cDNA molecules with unique molecular identifiers. Sequencing covered both TCR alpha and beta chains, and within each sample the abundances of alpha and beta sequences were tightly co-correlated. In the source study's methods: Decombinator V4 was used to annotate TCR sequences for V gene, J gene and CDR3. TCRs were defined as expanded if a significant change between any two time points was detected under a Poisson model with p below 0.0001. TCR abundances were normalised to the total number of TCRs sequenced per sample and were expressed as counts per million. TRAV1-2 paired with TRAJ12, TRAJ20 or TRAJ33 defined MAIT TCRs, while TRAV10 paired with TRAJ18 defined iNKT TCRs. VDJdb, accessed on 1 November 2021, was searched for TCRs annotated for CMV, EBV and SARS-CoV-2, and TCRs annotated for more than one antigen were excluded. Clones were called with MiXCR by TCRdb after fastp trimmed the public reads at Q25, and only in-frame beta chains were retained. Identical CDR3 protein sequences are pooled into one entry, listed with their most common genes and DNA. TCRdb's processing, not the authors', yielded these V and J calls. Recorded for this sample are about 100,000 distinct CDR3 sequences; around 10% of them occurred a single time. The top ten constitute roughly 7.1% of the sample.

Study-wide conclusions, independent of this receptor: VDJdb matching was skewed toward anti-spike CD8 responses and likely underestimated virus-specific expansions by missing private and CD4 specificities.

The chain couples TRBV27 to TRBJ1-1, with 8 bases matching TRBD1. The sequencing sample was made of whole blood. The sequence derives from an adult who was a healthcare worker with PCR-confirmed SARS-CoV-2 infection or an uninfected control (not recorded which). For the CDR3, the sequence is CASSLRTGWFAFF. The bases are TGTGCCAGCAGTCTACGGACAGGGTGGTTTGCTTTCTTT.